The present entry profiles one TCR beta chain with its context. Clones were read by immunoSEQ multiplex PCR, and TCRdb kept only the in-frame ones, dropping some. Among under 300,000 clones listed, roughly 82% were seen once. This sample was taken from a study of blood T cell repertoires in COVID-19. Trimming removed 6 bases from V and 5 bases from J, with 14 bases in between. From germline, CDR1 is MNHEY and CDR2 SMNVEV (reference sequence). This CDR3 spans 13 amino acids. The origin of this receptor is a woman older than 75 with active or convalescent COVID-19. V and J are TRBV27 and TRBJ2-7; tentative D call: TRBD1 (5 bases). The sample was peripheral blood. CDR3 DNA: TGTGCCAGCAGCTGGCTAGGGGTTAACGAGCAGTACTTC. This translates into CASSWLGVNEQYF.